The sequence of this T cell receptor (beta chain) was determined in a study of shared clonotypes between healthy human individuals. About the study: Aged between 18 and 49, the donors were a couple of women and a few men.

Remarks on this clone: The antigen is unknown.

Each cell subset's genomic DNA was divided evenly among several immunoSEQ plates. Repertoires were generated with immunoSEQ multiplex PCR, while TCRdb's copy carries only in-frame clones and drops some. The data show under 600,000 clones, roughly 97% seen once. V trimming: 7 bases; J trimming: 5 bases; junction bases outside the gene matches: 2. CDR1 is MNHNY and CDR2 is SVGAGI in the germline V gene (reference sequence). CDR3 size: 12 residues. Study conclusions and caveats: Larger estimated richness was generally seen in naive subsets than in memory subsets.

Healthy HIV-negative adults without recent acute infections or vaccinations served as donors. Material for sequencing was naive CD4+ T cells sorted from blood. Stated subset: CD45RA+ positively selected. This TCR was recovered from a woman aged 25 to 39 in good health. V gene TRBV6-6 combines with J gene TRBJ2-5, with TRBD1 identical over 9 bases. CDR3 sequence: CASMGQGETQYF. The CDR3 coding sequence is TGTGCCAGCATGGGACAGGGCGAGACCCAGTACTTC.